This TCR beta chain was recovered during a study of T cell responses to AZD1222 COVID-19 vaccine. Findings and caveats of the study: An increase in Spike-specific TCR breadth and depth was observed after two AZD1222 doses. Samples come after the peak T cell response, not at day 14. Baseline antibody screening turned up just six seropositive AZD1222 recipients. Across spike, vaccine-associated CD4 TCRs were found, dominant at 160-218 and 743-854.

Some clones are missing from TCRdb's copy, which holds only in-frame ones; the method was immunoSEQ multiplex PCR. The sample carries 60,000 to 90,000 clones, roughly 80% recorded once. Germline CDR1 reads GTSNPN; CDR2 reads SVGIG (reference sequence). The CDR3 covers 14 residues. Trimming pared 2 bases from V and 5 bases from J, leaving 13 bases between. On this clone itself: The antigen remains undetermined.

The V and J genes are TRBV30 and TRBJ1-5, with D maybe TRBD1 (5 bases). The TCR originated in an adult who received the MenACWY meningococcal vaccine as a control. The specimen comprised peripheral blood, sampled 28 days after the second dose of the MenACWY control vaccine. CDR3 nucleotides: TGTGCCTGGAGTACCGGGACGGCTTATCAGCCCCAGCATTTT. Its translation: CAWSTGTAYQPQHF.